This T cell receptor beta chain was sequenced in a study of shared clonotypes between healthy human individuals (dated by TCRdb to about 2020). Turning to the overall study: The cohort comprised two women and three men aged 18 to 49 years. To increase sequencing depth and limit assay-specific biases, TCR repertoire library preparation and sequencing were carried out by different laboratories using diverse techniques. Each donor's leukapheresis produced roughly between roughly 0.85 and 9.5 billion PBMCs. To estimate repertoire size and how much clonotypes are shared between individuals, the study performed deep sequencing of blood TCR repertoires from roughly five healthy adults. Per donor, three plates each were used for CD4 naive and CD4 memory, two for CD8 naive, and one for CD8 memory.

Turning to this clone: Its antigen target is currently unknown. Within one base of it there is no much larger clone, and no base qualities were kept.

Study-wide conclusions, independent of this receptor: Because the study included only a small number of donors, the genetic and exposure-history diversity represented was limited. When four donors were compared, the shared fraction of clonotypes was around 5.1% for naive CD4, roughly 3.4% for naive CD8, about 2.5% for memory CD4, and 0.35% to 0.4% for memory CD8. Pairwise subsampling led to the expectation that sequencing depth would affect the degree of clonotype sharing among donors. Compared with non-shared clonotypes, the clonotypes found in all four sorted-subset donors had higher generation probabilities. Estimated clonotype richness was generally larger for naive than for memory subsets. Sampling was restricted to blood, and TCR repertoires in tissues likely differ from the TCR repertoires found in blood. Even with the large sequencing depth, rarefaction of the sorted-subset datasets indicated that sequencing was incomplete.

Looking up the germline V gene yields CDR1 MNHNS and CDR2 SASEGT. The junction carries 15 bases between V and J, which are trimmed by 8 bases and 5 bases respectively. The CDR3 has 13 amino acids, counting the end cysteine and phenylalanine. The read is trimmed to its CDR3 DNA, 39 bases read in frame from base 1. CD8 naive samples were CD45RO-negative cells positively selected for CCR7, giving a CD45RA+CCR7+ population that excluded TemRA cells. The donors were healthy, HIV-negative adults who had no recently reported acute infections or vaccinations. All donors were Caucasian adults living in Nashville, Tennessee, USA. Blood was obtained by leukapheresis, after which PBMCs were separated by Ficoll-Histopaque density gradient centrifugation and cryopreserved in liquid nitrogen vapor phase. Purity and quantity of every magnetically sorted T cell population were checked by analytical flow cytometry. From each sorted fraction, genomic DNA was isolated and quantified by UV absorbance on a Nanodrop 2000c.

Using the deep immunoSEQ assay, TCR CDR3 regions were amplified from genomic DNA by multiplex PCR. For each cell subset, the extracted genomic DNA was distributed evenly across all wells of several immunoSEQ 96-well plates, and each plate served as one replicate. For sorted subsets, roughly 200 ng genomic DNA, equal to about 30,000 T cell genomes, was loaded into each replicate PCR. Purified libraries were measured with a Qubit 3.0 fluorometer, size-checked on a Bioanalyzer 2100, and measured again with the KAPA Library Quantification kit. Each immunoSEQ 96-well plate was sequenced on its own single-read 150-cycle Illumina NextSeq 550 flow cell. In the source study's methods: The immunoSEQ output contained only junctional sequences without quality scores, so filtering could not match that applied to full-length reads. Sequences were annotated with PyIR, a Python wrapper for IgBLAST v1.9, using IMGT germline references to assign V/J genes and CDR3. Reads were filtered out if the reads had weak V/J assignments (E-value above 1e-6), no CDR3, stop codons, out-of-frame junctions, or ambiguous translated residues. V3J clonotypes were defined as sequences sharing the same inferred V gene, J gene, and CDR3 amino acid sequence. Percentage overlap between repertoires was calculated by dividing the number of shared unique clonotypes by the size of the smaller repertoire. RTK rarefaction, the Chao1 estimator, and Recon v2.1 estimates of unobserved clonotypes were used to assess repertoire richness. Generation probabilities were computed with OLGA for all TCRbeta clonotypes obtained by the gDNA method from several donors. TCRdb stores this immuneACCESS table with in-frame sequences only. Part of the clones is absent; in the studies checked, under half of the shortfall reflects unresolved V genes, and no reason is known for the rest. That table is the source of V, J and clone size, and D and trimming were worked out from the DNA. The sample table holds some 2.1 million clones, of which about 94% were seen once. The ten largest make up about 1.1% of the sample.

This sequence uses TRBV6-1 and TRBJ1-1, with the D gene uncertain. The sequencing input was naive CD8+ T cells sorted from blood. In the paper's terms, the cell subset or site label means: CD45RA+CCR7+. The TCR comes from a man between 18 and 35 years old in good health. The CDR3 in this case is CASRRKGATEAFF. The nucleotide sequence is given as TGTGCCAGCCGAAGAAAAGGAGCAACTGAAGCTTTCTTT.